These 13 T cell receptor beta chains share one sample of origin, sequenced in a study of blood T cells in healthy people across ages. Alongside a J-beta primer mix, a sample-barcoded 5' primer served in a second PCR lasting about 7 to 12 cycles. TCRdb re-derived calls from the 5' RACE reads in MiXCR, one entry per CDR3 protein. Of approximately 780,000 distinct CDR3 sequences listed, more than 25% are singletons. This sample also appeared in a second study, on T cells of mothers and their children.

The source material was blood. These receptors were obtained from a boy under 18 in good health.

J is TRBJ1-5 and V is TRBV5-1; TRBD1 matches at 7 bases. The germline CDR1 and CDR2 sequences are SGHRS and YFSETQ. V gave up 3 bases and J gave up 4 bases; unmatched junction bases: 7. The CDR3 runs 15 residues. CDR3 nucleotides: TGCGCCAGCAGCTGGACCACAGGGGAGAATCAGCCCCAGCATTTT. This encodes CASSWTTGENQPQHF.

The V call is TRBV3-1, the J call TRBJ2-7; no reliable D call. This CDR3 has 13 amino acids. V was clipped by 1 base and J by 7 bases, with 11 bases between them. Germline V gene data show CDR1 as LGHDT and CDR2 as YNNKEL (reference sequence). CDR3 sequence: CASSQALGWEQYF. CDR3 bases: TGTGCCAGCAGCCAAGCCCTGGGGTGGGAGCAGTACTTC.

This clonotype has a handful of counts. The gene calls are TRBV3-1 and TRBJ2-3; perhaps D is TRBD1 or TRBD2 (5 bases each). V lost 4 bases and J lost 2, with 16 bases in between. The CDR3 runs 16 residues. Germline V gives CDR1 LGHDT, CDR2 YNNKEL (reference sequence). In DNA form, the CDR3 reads TGTGCCAGCAGCCCCCGTCAGGGAGTATTCACAGATACGCAGTATTTT. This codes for CASSPRQGVFTDTQYF.

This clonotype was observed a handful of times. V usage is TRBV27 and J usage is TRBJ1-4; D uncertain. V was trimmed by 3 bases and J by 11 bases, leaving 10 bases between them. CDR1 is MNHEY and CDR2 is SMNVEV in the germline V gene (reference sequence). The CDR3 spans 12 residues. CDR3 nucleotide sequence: TGTGCCAGCAGTTTCCTGGATGGCAAACTGTTTTTT. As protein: CASSFLDGKLFF.

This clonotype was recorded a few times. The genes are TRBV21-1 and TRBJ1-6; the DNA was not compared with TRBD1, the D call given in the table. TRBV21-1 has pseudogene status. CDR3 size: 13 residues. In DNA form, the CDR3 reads TGTGCCAGCATTGGACAGGGAAATTCACCCCTCCACTTT. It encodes CASIGQGNSPLHF.

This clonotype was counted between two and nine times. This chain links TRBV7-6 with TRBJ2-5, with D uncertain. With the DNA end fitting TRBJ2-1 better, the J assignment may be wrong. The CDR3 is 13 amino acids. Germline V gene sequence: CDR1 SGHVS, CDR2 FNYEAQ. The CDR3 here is CASSLEVLNEQFF. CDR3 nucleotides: TGTGCCAGCAGCTTAGAAGTCCTCAATGAGCAGTTCTTC.

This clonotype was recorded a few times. The CDR3 region has the DNA TGTGCCAGCAGTGACCTTGGGAGCGCAGGTTCACCCCTCCACTTT. It yields the protein CASSDLGSAGSPLHF. The rearrangement links TRBV2 to TRBJ1-6; no firm D call. Germline-derived CDR1 and CDR2 are SNHLY and FYNNEI. The CDR3 sequence is 15 residues long. Trimming took off 3 bases at V and 9 bases at J, with 15 bases between the two ends.

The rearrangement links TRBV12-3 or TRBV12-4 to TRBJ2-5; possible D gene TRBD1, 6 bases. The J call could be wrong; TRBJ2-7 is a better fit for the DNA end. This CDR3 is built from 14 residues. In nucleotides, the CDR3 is TGTGCCAGCAGTTCCACAGGGTCCCACTACGAGCAGTACTTC. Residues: CASSSTGSHYEQYF.

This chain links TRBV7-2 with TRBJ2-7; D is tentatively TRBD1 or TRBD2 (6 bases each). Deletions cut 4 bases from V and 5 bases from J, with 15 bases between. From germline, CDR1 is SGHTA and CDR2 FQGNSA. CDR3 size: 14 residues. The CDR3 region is CASSSPWGADEQYF. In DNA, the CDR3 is TGTGCCAGCAGCTCCCCGTGGGGGGCGGACGAGCAGTACTTC.

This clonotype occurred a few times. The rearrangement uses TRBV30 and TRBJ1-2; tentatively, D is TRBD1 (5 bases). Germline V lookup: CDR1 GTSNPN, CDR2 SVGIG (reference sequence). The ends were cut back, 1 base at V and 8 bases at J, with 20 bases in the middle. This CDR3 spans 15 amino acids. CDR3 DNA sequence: TGTGCCTGGAGTGGGAGTTATATCGGGGCTGGCGGCTACACCTTC. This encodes CAWSGSYIGAGGYTF.

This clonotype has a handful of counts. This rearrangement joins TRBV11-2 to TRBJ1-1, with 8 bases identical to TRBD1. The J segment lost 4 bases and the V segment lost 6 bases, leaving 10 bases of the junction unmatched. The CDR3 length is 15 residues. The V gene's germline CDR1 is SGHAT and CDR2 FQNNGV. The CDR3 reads CASSYEDREGTEAFF. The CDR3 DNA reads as TGTGCCAGCAGTTATGAGGACAGGGAAGGCACTGAAGCTTTCTTT.

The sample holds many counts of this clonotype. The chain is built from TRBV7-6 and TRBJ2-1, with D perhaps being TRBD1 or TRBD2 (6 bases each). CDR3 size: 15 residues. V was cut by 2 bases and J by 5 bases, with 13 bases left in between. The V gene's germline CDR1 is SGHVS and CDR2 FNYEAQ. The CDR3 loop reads CASSLSAGGNNEQFF. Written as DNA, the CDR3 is TGTGCCAGCAGCTTATCAGCCGGGGGCAACAATGAGCAGTTCTTC.

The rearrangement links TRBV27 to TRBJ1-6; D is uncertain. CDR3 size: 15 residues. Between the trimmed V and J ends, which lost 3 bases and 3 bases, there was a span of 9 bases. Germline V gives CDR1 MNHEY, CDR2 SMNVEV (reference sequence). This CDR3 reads CASSFNGFYNSPLHF. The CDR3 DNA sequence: TGTGCCAGCAGTTTCAACGGGTTCTATAATTCACCCCTCCACTTT.